This entry lists 23 T cell receptor beta chains sequenced from one sample in a study of blood T cells in healthy people across ages. Through a sample-barcoded 5' primer and a J-beta primer mix, a second PCR was run for about 6 to 11 cycles. In TCRdb, the 5' RACE reads were re-called with MiXCR into one record per CDR3 protein. The repertoire holds 850,000 to 1,300,000 distinct CDR3 sequences, with under 55% as singletons. Material for sequencing was blood. These receptors were taken from a woman in her fifties or sixties in good health.

The V gene is TRBV28, the J gene TRBJ2-5; weak D call: TRBD2 (5 bases). V dropped 5 bases and J dropped 2 bases, with 15 bases sitting between them. Germline-derived CDR1 and CDR2 are MDHEN and SYDVKM. This CDR3 region has 15 residues. CDR3 nucleotides: TGTGCCAGCAGTCCGCCAGCGGCTAAGCAAGAGACCCAGTACTTC. This encodes CASSPPAAKQETQYF.

The rearrangement links TRBV30 to TRBJ1-3; 8 bases line up with TRBD1. The germline V gene has CDR1 GTSNPN and CDR2 SVGIG (reference sequence). Germline trimming cut 8 bases from V and 2 bases from J; bases unmatched to any gene: 8. The CDR3 length is 14 residues. CDR3 nucleotide sequence: TGTGCCCGGTTGAGCAGGGGGCCTGGAAACACCATATATTTT. It specifies CARLSRGPGNTIYF.

V and J are TRBV20-1 and TRBJ2-7, with D unclear. With 6 bases removed from V and 0 bases from J, the gap between germline ends came to 15 bases. CDR1 DFQATT and CDR2 SNEGSKA come from the germline V gene (reference sequence). The CDR3 is 14 residues long. CDR3 amino acids: CSADGQLSSYEQYF. The CDR3 DNA follows: TGCAGTGCCGACGGTCAGCTAAGCTCCTACGAGCAGTACTTC.

The chain employs TRBV6-2 or TRBV6-3 and TRBJ2-1; the match to TRBD2 covers 12 bases. Germline CDR1 is MNHEY and CDR2 is SVGEGT. The ends lost 0 bases at V and 6 bases at J; junction bases unmatched: 6. This CDR3 comprises 17 residues. The CDR3 DNA reads as TGTGCCAGCAGTTACTCGAGACTAGCGGGAGATCGCAATGAGCAGTTCTTC. This sequence encodes CASSYSRLAGDRNEQFF.

This clonotype was counted between two and nine times. This rearrangement joins TRBV25-1 to TRBJ2-5, with 10 bases identical to TRBD1. The length of the CDR3 is 15 residues. The V and J ends lost 5 bases and 4 bases, in that order; junction bases with no gene match: 7. In germline, CDR1 is MGHDK, CDR2 SYGVNS. The CDR3 is CASSPLGTGVETQYF. The CDR3 DNA reads as TGTGCCAGCAGTCCCCTCGGGACAGGGGTAGAGACCCAGTACTTC.

The chain carries TRBV20-1 and TRBJ2-1; TRBD2 matches 9 bases. V was pared by 0 bases and J by 3 bases, with 6 bases of the junction left unmatched. The germline gives CDR1 DFQATT, CDR2 SNEGSKA (reference sequence). This CDR3 contains 16 residues. This CDR3 reads CSARDLGGRVYNEQFF. DNA of the CDR3: TGCAGTGCTAGAGATCTGGGCGGGAGGGTCTACAATGAGCAGTTCTTC.

The gene calls are TRBV9 and TRBJ2-4; either TRBD1 or TRBD2 may fit D (5 bases each). Germline values: CDR1 SGDLS, CDR2 YYNGEE. V lost 3 bases and J lost 15, with 13 bases in between. This CDR3 is built from 11 residues. The CDR3 DNA reads as TGTGCCAGCAGCGCCGGGGCCTCGGTGTACTTC. Translating gives CASSAGASVYF.

In this sample, this clonotype turned up many times. The CDR3 sequence: CSVLTSGSSYEQYF. For the CDR3, the DNA is TGCAGCGTCCTGACTAGCGGAAGCTCCTACGAGCAGTACTTC. The chain recombines TRBV29-1 with TRBJ2-7; 9 nucleotides line up with TRBD2. The CDR3 totals 14 residues. Germline CDR1 and CDR2: SQVTM and ANQGSEA. Trimming cost V 6 bases and J 0 bases; bases outside gene matches: 6.

V is TRBV5-1 and J is TRBJ2-5, with D perhaps matching TRBD2 (5 bases). The closer fit of TRBJ2-7 to the DNA end suggests the J call may be wrong. CDR1 is SGHRS, CDR2 YFSETQ, per germline. The CDR3 is 14 amino acids. CDR3 coding DNA: TGCGCCAGCAGCCCAGCCGACGGGACCTACGAGCAGTACTTC. Amino acids: CASSPADGTYEQYF.

This clonotype occurred a few times. The chain carries TRBV20-1 and TRBJ2-5; 13 bases fit TRBD2. Germline CDR1 DFQATT, CDR2 SNEGSKA (reference sequence). The CDR3 loop spans 13 amino acids. Trimming removed 3 bases from V and 5 bases from J; junction bases left unmatched: 0. This CDR3 is CSARTSGRETQYF. The CDR3 DNA follows: TGCAGTGCTAGGACTAGCGGGAGGGAGACCCAGTACTTC.

A few counts support this clonotype. The rearrangement links TRBV29-1 to TRBJ2-3; possibly TRBD2 for D (5 bases). Germline V gene lookup returns CDR1 SQVTM and CDR2 ANQGSEA. Trimming shortened V by 8 bases and J by 6 bases, and 18 bases separated the two germline ends. The CDR3 spans 13 residues. CDR3 DNA: TGCAGCTCACGTCGGGGAAGTTCGGATACGCAGTATTTT. It is translated as CSSRRGSSDTQYF.

Regarding this clonotype: Being one base from a much bigger clone, this may be a read error. The rearrangement uses TRBV11-3 and TRBJ2-1; D gene uncertain. The V gene's germline CDR1 is SGHNT and CDR2 YENEEA. The CDR3 consists of 12 residues. The CDR3 here is CASSLDDGSQLF. The CDR3 nucleotides are TGTGCCAGCAGCTTAGATGATGGCAGCCAGCTCTTC.

This rearrangement joins TRBV29-1 to TRBJ2-1; TRBD2 aligns across 9 bases. Matching the DNA end better, TRBJ2-7 makes the J call doubtful. CDR1 and CDR2 (germline): SQVTM, ANQGSEA. CDR3 size: 14 residues. In DNA, the CDR3 is TGCAGCGCAGAAGGACTAGCGCGCTACAATGAGCAGTACTTC. This translates into CSAEGLARYNEQYF.

The chain carries TRBV3-1 and TRBJ2-3, with 9 bases aligning to TRBD2. CDR3 size: 18 residues. Germline CDR1 reads LGHDT; CDR2 reads YNNKEL (reference sequence). After removal of 0 bases from V and 2 bases from J, the junction contained 9 bases not matched to a gene. The CDR3 DNA reads TGTGCCAGCAGCCAAGATAATCTAGCGGGAAAGAACACAGATACGCAGTATTTT. It codes for CASSQDNLAGKNTDTQYF.

This clonotype turned up a few times. This sequence joins TRBV5-1 and TRBJ2-7; 10 bases align to TRBD1. CDR1 SGHRS and CDR2 YFSETQ come from the germline V gene. The junction had 3 bases not matched to a gene; V was cut back by 0 bases and J by 3 bases. This CDR3 has 15 residues. CDR3 loop: CASSLGGTGDYEQYF. CDR3 in DNA: TGCGCCAGCAGCTTGGGAGGGACAGGGGACTACGAGCAGTACTTC. Looking up the rest from reference TRBV5-1 and TRBJ2-7 gives the full variable domain: KAGVTQTPRYLIKTRGQQVTLSCSPISGHRSVSWYQQTPGQGLQFLFEYFSETQRNKGNFPGRFSGRQFSNSRSEMNVSTLELGDSALYLCASSLGGTGDYEQYFGPGTRLTVT.

The chain links TRBV28 to TRBJ2-5; a weak D match, TRBD1 (7 bases). The CDR3 consists of 15 residues. V lost 5 bases and J 1 base, leaving 14 bases between the germline ends. Germline V gene lookup returns CDR1 MDHEN and CDR2 SYDVKM. CDR3 nucleotide sequence: TGTGCCAGCAGTCCACCGGGGGACAGCCAAGAGACCCAGTACTTC. Translated: CASSPPGDSQETQYF. The full variable domain, rest sourced from reference TRBV28 and TRBJ2-5, is DVKVTQSSRYLVKRTGEKVFLECVQDMDHENMFWYRQDPGLGLRLIYFSYDVKMKEKGDIPEGYSVSREKKERFSLILESASTNQTSMYLCASSPPGDSQETQYFGPGTRLLVL.

The V call is TRBV9, the J call TRBJ2-3; possible D gene TRBD1, 7 bases. V lost 1 base, J lost 4 bases, and 13 bases lay in between. The length of the CDR3 is 15 residues. The V gene's germline CDR1 is SGDLS and CDR2 YYNGEE. In DNA form, the CDR3 reads TGTGCCAGCAGCGTAAGAGGAGGGGGCCCAGATACGCAGTATTTT. It yields the protein CASSVRGGGPDTQYF.

The table lists this clonotype with a few counts. Here the CDR3 DNA reads TGTGCCAGCAGTGACACTTTGGAGGAGCAGTACTTC. Translation: CASSDTLEEQYF. The chain uses TRBV2 and TRBJ2-7; unclear D gene. In germline, CDR1 is SNHLY, CDR2 FYNNEI. V was shortened by 3 bases and J by 7 bases, with 10 bases between the two germline ends. This CDR3 spans 12 amino acids.

This clonotype was counted a few times. This chain uses TRBV9 with TRBJ2-1; 10 nucleotides align to TRBD2. This CDR3 region has 16 residues. Germline V CDR1 and CDR2: SGDLS, YYNGEE. The ends lost 0 bases at V and 8 bases at J; junction bases unmatched: 8. DNA of the CDR3: TGTGCCAGCAGCGTAGCTAAAGCGGGAGGGCCACATGAGCAGTTCTTC. Translation: CASSVAKAGGPHEQFF.

V usage is TRBV29-1 and J usage is TRBJ2-5, with 8 bases matching TRBD2. Germline V lookup: CDR1 SQVTM, CDR2 ANQGSEA. Trimming removed 6 bases from V and 5 bases from J; junction bases left unmatched: 11. The length of the CDR3 is 14 residues. CDR3 sequence reads: CSVAGGGRGETQYF. The CDR3 coding sequence is TGCAGCGTCGCCGGCGGGGGGCGAGGTGAGACCCAGTACTTC.

This chain connects TRBV5-1 to TRBJ2-5, with D possibly matching TRBD2 (5 bases). V was trimmed by 4 bases and J by 5 bases, leaving 15 bases between them. Germline CDR1 and CDR2: SGHRS and YFSETQ. CDR3 length: 14 amino acids. CDR3 in amino acids: CASSPHGVDETQYF. The CDR3 DNA reads as TGCGCCAGCAGCCCCCACGGGGTGGACGAGACCCAGTACTTC.

V is TRBV5-1 and J is TRBJ2-5; tentatively, D is TRBD2 (5 bases). V lost 4 bases to trimming and J lost 5 bases, with 15 bases between them. This CDR3 contains 14 residues. Germline values: CDR1 SGHRS, CDR2 YFSETQ. The CDR3 region has the DNA TGCGCCAGCAGCCCCGGTCCCGAGCGGGAGACCCAGTACTTC. This codes for CASSPGPERETQYF.

This rearrangement joins TRBV11-3 to TRBJ2-1; 9 bases map to TRBD2. CDR1 and CDR2 (germline): SGHNT, YENEEA. Trimming took 1 base from V and 8 from J; bases not matched to a gene: 9. This CDR3 spans 16 amino acids. The CDR3: CASSLGGRGLYDEQFF. For the CDR3, the DNA is TGTGCCAGCAGCTTAGGCGGGAGGGGGTTGTACGATGAGCAGTTCTTC.